These T cell receptor beta chains were read from a single sample in a study of shared clonotypes between healthy human individuals. Sequencing was performed with immunoSEQ multiplex PCR; in TCRdb, only in-frame clones are kept and a portion is missing. The sample records some 2,000,000 clones, less than 95% being singletons. What was sequenced was naive CD8+ T cells sorted from blood. The receptors stem from a young man in good health. The CDR3 runs from the conserved cysteine through the conserved F or W. Fields, in order: D gene, J gene, V gene, clone size, CDR3 protein, CDR3 DNA. The D gene is left open where the match is weak. Size values are once, few and many counts, or a class for expanded clones, and some rows have none.

d_gene: TRBD2; j_gene: TRBJ2-7; v_gene: TRBV29-1; abundance: once; CDR3aa: CSATGLAGGRYEQYF; CDR3nt: TGCAGCGCCACGGGACTAGCGGGTGGAAGATACGAGCAGTACTTC
d_gene: NA; j_gene: TRBJ2-7; v_gene: TRBV6-5; abundance: NA; CDR3aa: CASSYWGSYEQYF; CDR3nt: TGTGCCAGCAGTTACTGGGGGTCCTACGAGCAGTACTTC
d_gene: NA; j_gene: TRBJ1-2; v_gene: TRBV5-5; abundance: NA; CDR3aa: CASSLVSQNHYGYTF; CDR3nt: TGTGCCAGCAGCTTGGTTAGTCAGAACCACTATGGCTACACCTTC
d_gene: NA; j_gene: TRBJ1-1; v_gene: TRBV5-6; abundance: once; CDR3aa: CASSPGDSITEAFF; CDR3nt: TGTGCCAGCAGCCCAGGGGACTCTATAACTGAAGCTTTCTTT
d_gene: NA; j_gene: TRBJ1-1; v_gene: TRBV29-1; abundance: NA; CDR3aa: CSVELAGTQNTEAFF; CDR3nt: TGCAGCGTTGAATTAGCCGGGACACAAAACACTGAAGCTTTCTTT
d_gene: TRBD1; j_gene: TRBJ2-5; v_gene: TRBV27; abundance: NA; CDR3aa: CASSRGTGQGETQYF; CDR3nt: TGTGCCAGCAGCCGAGGGACAGGGCAGGGGGAGACCCAGTACTTC
d_gene: TRBD1; j_gene: TRBJ1-2; v_gene: TRBV6-1; abundance: NA; CDR3aa: CATQRQGPFNYGYTF; CDR3nt: TGTGCCACCCAGAGACAGGGACCCTTTAACTATGGCTACACCTTC
d_gene: TRBD1; j_gene: TRBJ2-5; v_gene: TRBV11-3; abundance: NA; CDR3aa: CASSLVVTGARGTQETQYF; CDR3nt: TGTGCCAGCAGCTTAGTGGTGACAGGGGCTCGGGGTACCCAAGAGACCCAGTACTTC
d_gene: TRBD2; j_gene: TRBJ2-7; v_gene: TRBV27; abundance: once; CDR3aa: CASSLQYVLAGSYEQYF; CDR3nt: TGTGCCAGCAGTTTACAGTACGTACTAGCGGGATCCTACGAGCAGTACTTC
d_gene: NA; j_gene: TRBJ2-3; v_gene: TRBV28; abundance: NA; CDR3aa: CASSLGSGSTDTQYF; CDR3nt: TGTGCCAGCAGTTTGGGGAGCGGGAGCACAGATACGCAGTATTTT
d_gene: NA; j_gene: TRBJ2-7; v_gene: TRBV5-6; abundance: NA; CDR3aa: CASSDTGWEQYF; CDR3nt: TGTGCCAGCAGCGATACAGGGTGGGAGCAGTACTTC
d_gene: NA; j_gene: TRBJ2-2; v_gene: TRBV27; abundance: once; CDR3aa: CASSFLHGVGELFF; CDR3nt: TGTGCCAGCAGTTTTCTTCACGGGGTAGGGGAGCTGTTTTTT
d_gene: NA; j_gene: TRBJ2-2; v_gene: TRBV2; abundance: once; CDR3aa: CASSEARTGELFF; CDR3nt: TGTGCCAGCAGTGAAGCTAGGACCGGGGAGCTGTTTTTT
d_gene: TRBD1; j_gene: TRBJ2-3; v_gene: TRBV4-1; abundance: NA; CDR3aa: CASSPGSDRGPNTQYF; CDR3nt: TGCGCCAGCAGCCCAGGCTCGGACAGGGGGCCTAATACGCAGTATTTT
d_gene: TRBD1; j_gene: TRBJ2-7; v_gene: TRBV2; abundance: NA; CDR3aa: CASSEPGQGRNEQYF; CDR3nt: TGTGCCAGCAGTGAACCGGGACAGGGGAGGAACGAGCAGTACTTC
d_gene: NA; j_gene: TRBJ2-7; v_gene: TRBV27; abundance: NA; CDR3aa: CASSLRSGFYEQYF; CDR3nt: TGTGCCAGCAGTTTACGTTCGGGGTTCTACGAGCAGTACTTC
d_gene: TRBD2; j_gene: TRBJ2-7; v_gene: TRBV7-6; abundance: NA; CDR3aa: CASSLGSAEAGGYEQYF; CDR3nt: TGTGCCAGCAGCTTAGGTTCAGCGGAGGCGGGAGGCTACGAGCAGTACTTC
d_gene: NA; j_gene: TRBJ2-7; v_gene: TRBV27; abundance: NA; CDR3aa: CASSSRGPYEQYF; CDR3nt: TGTGCCAGCAGTTCCCGAGGCCCCTACGAGCAGTACTTC
d_gene: TRBD1; j_gene: TRBJ1-2; v_gene: TRBV7-2; abundance: few; CDR3aa: CASRRDRPSYGYTF; CDR3nt: TGTGCCAGCAGAAGGGACAGGCCTTCTTATGGCTACACCTTC
d_gene: NA; j_gene: TRBJ2-3; v_gene: TRBV10-3; abundance: NA; CDR3aa: CAIGGGTDTQYF; CDR3nt: TGTGCCATCGGCGGAGGCACAGATACGCAGTATTTT
d_gene: TRBD2; j_gene: TRBJ2-1; v_gene: TRBV7-9; abundance: NA; CDR3aa: CASSSVRGLAAGTGNEQFF; CDR3nt: TGTGCCAGCAGCTCGGTACGAGGACTAGCGGCCGGTACCGGCAATGAGCAGTTCTTC
d_gene: NA; j_gene: TRBJ1-1; v_gene: TRBV27; abundance: NA; CDR3aa: CASSLIGHYMNTEAFF; CDR3nt: TGTGCCAGCAGTTTAATTGGACACTACATGAACACTGAAGCTTTCTTT
d_gene: NA; j_gene: TRBJ2-1; v_gene: TRBV25-1; abundance: NA; CDR3aa: CASSELGEDYNEQFF; CDR3nt: TGTGCCAGCAGTGAATTGGGGGAGGACTACAATGAGCAGTTCTTC